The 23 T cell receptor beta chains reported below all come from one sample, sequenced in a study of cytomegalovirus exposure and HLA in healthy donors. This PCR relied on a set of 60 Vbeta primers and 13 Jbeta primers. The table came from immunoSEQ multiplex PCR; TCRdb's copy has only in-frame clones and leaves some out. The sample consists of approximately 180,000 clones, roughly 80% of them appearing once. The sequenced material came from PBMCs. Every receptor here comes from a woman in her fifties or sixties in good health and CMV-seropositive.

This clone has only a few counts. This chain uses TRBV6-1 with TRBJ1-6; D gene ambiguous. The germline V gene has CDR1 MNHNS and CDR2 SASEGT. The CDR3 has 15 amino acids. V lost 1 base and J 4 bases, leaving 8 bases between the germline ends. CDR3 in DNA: TGTGCCAGCAGTGAAGGAGCCACGTATAATTCACCCCTCCACTTT. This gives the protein CASSEGATYNSPLHF.

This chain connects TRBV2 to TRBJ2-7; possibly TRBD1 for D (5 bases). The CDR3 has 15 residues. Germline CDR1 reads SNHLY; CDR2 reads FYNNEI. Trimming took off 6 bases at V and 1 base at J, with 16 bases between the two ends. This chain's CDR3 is CASSQGVYRSYEQYF. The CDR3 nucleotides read TGTGCCAGCAGCCAAGGGGTGTACAGATCCTACGAGCAGTACTTC.

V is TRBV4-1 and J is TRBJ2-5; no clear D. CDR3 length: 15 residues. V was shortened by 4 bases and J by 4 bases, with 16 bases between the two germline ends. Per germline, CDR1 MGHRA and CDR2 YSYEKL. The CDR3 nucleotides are TGCGCCAGCAGCCCGACCACTCGGGTTGGAGAGACCCAGTACTTC. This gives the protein CASSPTTRVGETQYF.

CDR3 DNA sequence: TGTGCCAGCAGCCCCGGCGGGGGGGTGAGAGGCGAGCAGTACTTC. Amino acids: CASSPGGGVRGEQYF. The chain links TRBV7-6 to TRBJ2-7, with 9 positions matching TRBD2. The CDR3 length is 15 residues. Germline CDR1 and CDR2: SGHVS and FNYEAQ. V gave up 5 bases and J gave up 6 bases; unmatched junction bases: 11.

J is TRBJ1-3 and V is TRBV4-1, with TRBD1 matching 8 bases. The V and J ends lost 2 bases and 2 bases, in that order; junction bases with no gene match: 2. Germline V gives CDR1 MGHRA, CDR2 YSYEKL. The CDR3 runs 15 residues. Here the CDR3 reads CASSQKQGAGNTIYF. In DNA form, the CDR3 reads TGCGCCAGCAGCCAAAAACAGGGGGCTGGAAACACCATATATTTT.

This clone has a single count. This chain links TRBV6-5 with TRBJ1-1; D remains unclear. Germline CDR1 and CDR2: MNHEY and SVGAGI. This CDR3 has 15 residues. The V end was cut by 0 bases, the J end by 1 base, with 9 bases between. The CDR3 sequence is CASSYSAVWNTEAFF. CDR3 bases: TGTGCCAGCAGTTACTCGGCCGTTTGGAACACTGAAGCTTTCTTT.

The CDR3 sequence: CASSSENYEQYF. The CDR3 DNA is TGTGCCAGCAGCTCAGAAAATTACGAGCAGTACTTC. V usage is TRBV7-9 and J usage is TRBJ2-7, with D hard to call. Germline lookup yields CDR1 SEHNR and CDR2 FQNEAQ (reference sequence). The CDR3 runs to 12 residues. V lost 4 bases and J lost 4, with 8 bases in between.

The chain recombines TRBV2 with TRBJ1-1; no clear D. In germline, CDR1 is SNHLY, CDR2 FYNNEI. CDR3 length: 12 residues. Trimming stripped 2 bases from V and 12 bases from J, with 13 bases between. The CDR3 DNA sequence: TGTGCCAGCAGTGAATCTAGACCCGAACCTTTCTTT. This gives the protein CASSESRPEPFF.

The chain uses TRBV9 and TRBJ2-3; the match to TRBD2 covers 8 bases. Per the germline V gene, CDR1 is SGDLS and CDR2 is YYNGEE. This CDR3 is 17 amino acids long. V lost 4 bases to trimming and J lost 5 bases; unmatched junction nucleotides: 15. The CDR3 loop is CASSLAPRGGVGDTQYF. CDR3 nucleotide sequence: TGTGCCAGCAGCCTAGCCCCTCGGGGGGGCGTCGGAGATACGCAGTATTTT.

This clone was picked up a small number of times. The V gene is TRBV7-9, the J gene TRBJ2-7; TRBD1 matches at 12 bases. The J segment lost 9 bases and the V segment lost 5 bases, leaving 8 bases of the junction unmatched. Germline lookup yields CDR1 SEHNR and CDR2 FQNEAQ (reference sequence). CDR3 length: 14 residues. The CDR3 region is CASSPGTGGGGQYF. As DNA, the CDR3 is TGTGCCAGCAGCCCAGGGACAGGGGGCGGCGGGCAGTACTTC.

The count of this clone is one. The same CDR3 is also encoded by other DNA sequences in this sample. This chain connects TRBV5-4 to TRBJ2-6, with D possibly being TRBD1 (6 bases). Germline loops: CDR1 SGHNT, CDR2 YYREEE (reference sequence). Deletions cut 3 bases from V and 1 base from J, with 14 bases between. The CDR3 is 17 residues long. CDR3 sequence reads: CASSSRDIYSGANVLTF. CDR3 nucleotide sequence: TGTGCCAGCAGCTCCCGGGACATCTATTCTGGGGCCAACGTCCTGACTTTC.

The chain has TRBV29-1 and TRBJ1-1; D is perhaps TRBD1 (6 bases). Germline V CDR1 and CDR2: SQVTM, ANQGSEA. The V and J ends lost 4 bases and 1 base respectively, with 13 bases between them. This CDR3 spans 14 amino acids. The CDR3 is CSVGAGAKNTEAFF. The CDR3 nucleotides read TGCAGCGTTGGGGCAGGGGCTAAGAACACTGAAGCTTTCTTT.

The CDR3 sequence is CASKLGHGFDRNEQFF. Written as DNA, the CDR3 is TGCGCCAGCAAATTGGGACACGGATTCGATAGGAATGAGCAGTTCTTC. The chain combines TRBV5-1 with TRBJ2-1; weak D call: TRBD1 (6 bases). V shed 6 bases and J shed 7 bases, with 23 bases lying between them. CDR3 length: 16 amino acids. Germline CDR1 is SGHRS and CDR2 is YFSETQ.

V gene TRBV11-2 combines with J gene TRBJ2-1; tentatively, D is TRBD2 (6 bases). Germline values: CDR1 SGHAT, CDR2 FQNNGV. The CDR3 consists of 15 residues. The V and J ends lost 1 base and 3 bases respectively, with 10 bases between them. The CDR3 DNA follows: TGTGCCAGCAGCTTAGGGTGGGGGGTCTACAATGAGCAGTTCTTC. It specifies CASSLGWGVYNEQFF.

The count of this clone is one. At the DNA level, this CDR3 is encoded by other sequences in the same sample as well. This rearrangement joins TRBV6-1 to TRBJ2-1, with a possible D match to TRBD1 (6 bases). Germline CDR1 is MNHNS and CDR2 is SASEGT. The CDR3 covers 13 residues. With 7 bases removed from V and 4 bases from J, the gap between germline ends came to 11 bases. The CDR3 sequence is CASKGEMYNEQFF. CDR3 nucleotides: TGTGCCAGCAAGGGGGAAATGTACAATGAGCAGTTCTTC.

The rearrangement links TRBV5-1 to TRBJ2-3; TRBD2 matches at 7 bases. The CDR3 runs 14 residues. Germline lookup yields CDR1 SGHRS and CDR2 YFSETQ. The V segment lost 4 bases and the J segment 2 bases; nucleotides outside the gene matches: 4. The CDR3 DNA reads TGCGCCAGCAGCGCGGGACTACTCACAGATACGCAGTATTTT. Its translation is CASSAGLLTDTQYF.

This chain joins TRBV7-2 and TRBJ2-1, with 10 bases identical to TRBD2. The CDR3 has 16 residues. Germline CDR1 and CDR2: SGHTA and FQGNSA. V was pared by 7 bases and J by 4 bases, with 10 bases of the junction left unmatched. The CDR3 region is CASTLSGTSVYNEQFF. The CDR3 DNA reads TGTGCCAGCACACTATCCGGGACTAGCGTATACAATGAGCAGTTCTTC.

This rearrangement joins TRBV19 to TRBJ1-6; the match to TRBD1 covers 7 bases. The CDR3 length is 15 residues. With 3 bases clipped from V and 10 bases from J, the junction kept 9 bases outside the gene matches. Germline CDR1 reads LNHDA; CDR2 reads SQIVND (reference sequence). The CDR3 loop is CASSIGTVRESPLHF. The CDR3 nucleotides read TGTGCCAGTAGTATCGGGACAGTGAGAGAGTCACCCCTCCACTTT.

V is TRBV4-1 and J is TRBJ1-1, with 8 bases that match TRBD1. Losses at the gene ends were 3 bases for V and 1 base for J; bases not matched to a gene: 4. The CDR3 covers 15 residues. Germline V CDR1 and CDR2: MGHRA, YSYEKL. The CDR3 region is CASSHRGLKNTEAFF. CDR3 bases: TGCGCCAGCAGCCACAGGGGGCTCAAGAACACTGAAGCTTTCTTT.

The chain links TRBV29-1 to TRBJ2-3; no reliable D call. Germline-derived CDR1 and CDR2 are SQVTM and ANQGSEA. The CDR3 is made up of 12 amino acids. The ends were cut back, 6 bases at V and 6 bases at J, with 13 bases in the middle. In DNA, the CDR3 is TGCAGCGTCGTGCCGCGGTCGGATACGCAGTATTTT. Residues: CSVVPRSDTQYF.

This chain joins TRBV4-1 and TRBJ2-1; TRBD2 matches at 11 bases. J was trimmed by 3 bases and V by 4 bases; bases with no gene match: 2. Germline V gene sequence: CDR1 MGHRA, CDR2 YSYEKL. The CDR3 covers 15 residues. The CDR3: CASSPLAGGYNEQFF. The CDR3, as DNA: TGCGCCAGCAGCCCGCTAGCGGGGGGCTACAATGAGCAGTTCTTC.

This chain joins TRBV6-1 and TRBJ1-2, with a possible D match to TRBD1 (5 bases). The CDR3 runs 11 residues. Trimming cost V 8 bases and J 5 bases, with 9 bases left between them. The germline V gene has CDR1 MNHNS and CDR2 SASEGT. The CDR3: CASGKGYGYTF. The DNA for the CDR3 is TGTGCCAGCGGCAAGGGGTATGGCTACACCTTC.

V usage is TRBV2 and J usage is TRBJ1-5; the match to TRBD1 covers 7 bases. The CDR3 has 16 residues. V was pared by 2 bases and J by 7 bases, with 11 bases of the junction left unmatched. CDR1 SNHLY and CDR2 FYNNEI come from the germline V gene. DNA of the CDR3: TGTGCCAGCAGTGAACAGGGTACAGGGGCCTGGCAGCCCCAGCATTTT. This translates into CASSEQGTGAWQPQHF.